Listed below are T cell receptor beta chains from one sample, sequenced in a study of T-cell memory formation after mild COVID-19. Each CDR3 protein is one row after TCRdb ran MiXCR on the 5' RACE reads. The sample yields more than 120,000 distinct CDR3 sequences, over 15% seen once. What was sequenced was PBMCs or a T cell subset sorted from them (not recorded which). These receptors all stem from an adult woman who had mild COVID-19 (a few samples of this study predate the infection). Cell type and time point are not known. CDR3s include the opening cysteine and the closing phenylalanine or tryptophan. D genes are given only for firm matches. The size of a clone is reported for some rows only, either as once, few or many, or as a class for expanded clones.

cdr3_nt: TGTGCCACCAGTGACCCAGCGGGGGATACCTACAATGAGCAGTTCTTC
cdr3_aa: CATSDPAGDTYNEQFF
v_call: TRBV24-1
d_call: TRBD2
clone_size: few
cdr3_length: 16
j_call: TRBJ2-1

cdr3_nt: TGTGCCAGCAGCACGCAGGGGGCCTATGGCTACACCTTC
cdr3_aa: CASSTQGAYGYTF
v_call: TRBV12-3/TRBV12-4
d_call: TRBD1
clone_size: few
cdr3_length: 13
j_call: TRBJ1-2

cdr3_nt: TGTGCCAGCAGTGGCCAGGGAGCGGGGGTCACAGATACGCAGTATTTT
cdr3_aa: CASSGQGAGVTDTQYF
v_call: TRBV2
d_call: TRBD2
clone_size: NA
cdr3_length: 16
j_call: TRBJ2-3

cdr3_nt: TGTGCCAGCAGCTCGTCCAGGGGGGCTTCTTCCTACGAGCAGTACTTC
cdr3_aa: CASSSSRGASSYEQYF
v_call: TRBV7-8
d_call: NA
clone_size: NA
cdr3_length: 16
j_call: TRBJ2-7

cdr3_nt: TGTGCCAGCAGCCAAGTTTCCACTGAAGCTTTCTTT
cdr3_aa: CASSQVSTEAFF
v_call: TRBV4-2
d_call: NA
clone_size: NA
cdr3_length: 12
j_call: TRBJ1-1

cdr3_nt: TGTGCCAGCAGTCGACAGGGGACTGAGCAGTTCTTC
cdr3_aa: CASSRQGTEQFF
v_call: TRBV2
d_call: TRBD1
clone_size: few
cdr3_length: 12
j_call: TRBJ2-1

cdr3_nt: TGTGCCACGGTACGGGGGGGCCTTAGATACAATGAGCAGTTCTTC
cdr3_aa: CATVRGGLRYNEQFF
v_call: TRBV7-9
d_call: TRBD2
clone_size: few
cdr3_length: 15
j_call: TRBJ2-1

cdr3_nt: TGCGCCAGCAGGCGAGATGGAGGGGACGGGTTGGAGACCCAGTACTTC
cdr3_aa: CASRRDGGDGLETQYF
v_call: TRBV10-1
d_call: NA
clone_size: few
cdr3_length: 16
j_call: TRBJ2-5

cdr3_nt: TGTGCCAGCAGCTCACAGGGGTTCGGGGAGCTGTTTTTT
cdr3_aa: CASSSQGFGELFF
v_call: TRBV7-9
d_call: TRBD1
clone_size: few
cdr3_length: 13
j_call: TRBJ2-2

cdr3_nt: TGTGCCAGCAGCTTAGATCTTTCTGGGGCCAACGTCCTGACTTTC
cdr3_aa: CASSLDLSGANVLTF
v_call: TRBV11-3
d_call: NA
clone_size: few
cdr3_length: 15
j_call: TRBJ2-6

cdr3_nt: TGTGCCAGCAGCTCAGCCGGGCCCCGTTACGCGGGGGAGCAGTACTTC
cdr3_aa: CASSSAGPRYAGEQYF
v_call: TRBV13
d_call: NA
clone_size: NA
cdr3_length: 16
j_call: TRBJ2-7

cdr3_nt: TGTGCCAGCTCACCCACTAGACAGGGAGAAGCCTCCAACACTGAAGCTTTCTTT
cdr3_aa: CASSPTRQGEASNTEAFF
v_call: TRBV18
d_call: TRBD1
clone_size: few
cdr3_length: 18
j_call: TRBJ1-1

cdr3_nt: TGCGCCAGCAGCCGCCGGGGCCTCTACAATGAGCAGTTCTTC
cdr3_aa: CASSRRGLYNEQFF
v_call: TRBV5-1
d_call: NA
clone_size: NA
cdr3_length: 14
j_call: TRBJ2-1

cdr3_nt: TGCGCCAGCAGCTTGGGAGGGGTTGAAAAACTGTTTTTT
cdr3_aa: CASSLGGVEKLFF
v_call: TRBV5-1
d_call: NA
clone_size: NA
cdr3_length: 13
j_call: TRBJ1-4

cdr3_nt: TGTGCCAGCAGCGTAGTGTCAGATACGCAGTATTTT
cdr3_aa: CASSVVSDTQYF
v_call: TRBV9
d_call: NA
clone_size: NA
cdr3_length: 12
j_call: TRBJ2-3

cdr3_nt: TGCGCCAGCAGGGAGACCCCCTTAGAGACCCAGTACTTC
cdr3_aa: CASRETPLETQYF
v_call: TRBV5-1
d_call: NA
clone_size: NA
cdr3_length: 13
j_call: TRBJ2-5

cdr3_nt: TGCGCCAGCAGCCGTCAGGGGCCCTTCACAGATACGCAGTATTTT
cdr3_aa: CASSRQGPFTDTQYF
v_call: TRBV5-1
d_call: NA
clone_size: NA
cdr3_length: 15
j_call: TRBJ2-3

cdr3_nt: TGCGCCAGCAGCCAAGTTTGGACAGGGGGGAGGAATGAGCAGTTCTTC
cdr3_aa: CASSQVWTGGRNEQFF
v_call: TRBV4-3
d_call: TRBD1
clone_size: NA
cdr3_length: 16
j_call: TRBJ2-1

cdr3_nt: TGCGCCAGCAGCTTGGCCTCCAGCGGGGGCAACTACGAGCAGTACTTC
cdr3_aa: CASSLASSGGNYEQYF
v_call: TRBV5-1
d_call: TRBD2
clone_size: few
cdr3_length: 16
j_call: TRBJ2-7

cdr3_nt: TGCGCCAGCAGCCAAGAAGGGCAGCGCCGAAGTCCCTACGAGCAGTACTTC
cdr3_aa: CASSQEGQRRSPYEQYF
v_call: TRBV4-3
d_call: NA
clone_size: NA
cdr3_length: 17
j_call: TRBJ2-7